The following is a TCR beta chain sequence with its context. Membership in each cohort depended on participant-reported clinical history. As processed by the authors: Reference gene primers were amplified, and this amplification served to estimate nucleated cell counts. Produced via immunoSEQ multiplex PCR; TCRdb's table is partial and in-frame only. V and J calls and clone size are those listed in that table; D and trimming were worked out from the DNA. Altogether about 200,000 clones are present, about 84% being singletons, with the ten largest covering about 6%. The germline CDR1 and CDR2 sequences are LGHNA and YSLEER. The CDR3 runs 15 residues. Trimming removed 1 base from V and 2 bases from J, with 9 bases in between. The sample comes from a study of blood T cell repertoires in COVID-19. Study information: The cDNA or gDNA used as material had been derived from T cells, B-cell-depleted T cells, or PBMCs.

The chain uses TRBV4-3 and TRBJ1-5, with D maybe TRBD1 (6 bases). The sequence was collected from a man aged 35 to 55 with acute COVID-19. The sample comprised PBMCs or T cells enriched from blood (not recorded which). The CDR3 region has the DNA TGCGCCAGCAGCCAAGGCAGGGGAGGCAATCAGCCCCAGCATTTT. As protein: CASSQGRGGNQPQHF.